The 6 T cell receptor beta chains reported below all come from one sample, sequenced in a study of identical twins. A single record per CDR3 protein comes from TCRdb applying MiXCR to the 5' RACE reads. The data hold fewer than 800,000 distinct CDR3 sequences, with about 7% observed a single time. These data were also reused for a study on yellow fever vaccine responses in identical twins.

Sequenced material: PBMCs. The origin of the receptors is a woman aged 18-30 years in good health.

This clonotype was counted once. This chain joins TRBV3-1 and TRBJ2-3; a weak D match, TRBD1 (8 bases). The CDR3 covers 15 residues. With 4 bases removed from V and 7 bases from J, the gap between germline ends came to 18 bases. The germline gives CDR1 LGHDT, CDR2 YNNKEL (reference sequence). The CDR3 DNA follows: TGTGCCAGCAGCCGCCCACAGGGGGGGGGGCATACGCAGTATTTT. Translating it yields CASSRPQGGGHTQYF.

This clonotype was seen repeatedly, ten times or more. The rearrangement joins TRBV5-1 to TRBJ2-1; 10 nucleotides agree with TRBD2. This CDR3 is 13 amino acids long. In germline, CDR1 is SGHRS, CDR2 YFSETQ. The junction had 4 bases not matched to a gene; V was cut back by 5 bases and J by 8 bases. The CDR3 region is CASSFGTSDEQFF. The CDR3 DNA reads TGCGCCAGCAGTTTTGGGACTAGCGATGAGCAGTTCTTC.

This clonotype occurred many times. This rearrangement joins TRBV12-3 or TRBV12-4 to TRBJ2-1, with D unresolved. This CDR3 has 13 residues. V lost 2 bases to trimming and J lost 6 bases, with 8 bases between them. CDR3: CASSLRQINEQFF. CDR3 bases: TGTGCCAGCAGTTTAAGGCAGATCAATGAGCAGTTCTTC.

CDR3 amino acids: CSARPARSGSTDTQYF. The CDR3 DNA follows: TGCAGTGCTAGACCTGCGAGGAGCGGTAGCACAGATACGCAGTATTTT. J is TRBJ2-3 and V is TRBV20-1, with D maybe TRBD2 (5 bases). Germline V CDR1 and CDR2: DFQATT, SNEGSKA (reference sequence). Trimming took off 2 bases at V and 0 bases at J, with 15 bases between the two ends. The CDR3 spans 16 residues.

The rearrangement uses TRBV3-1 and TRBJ2-3; 7 nucleotides match TRBD2. Per germline, CDR1 LGHDT and CDR2 YNNKEL (reference sequence). V was pared by 2 bases and J by 0 bases, with 5 bases of the junction left unmatched. This CDR3 comprises 16 residues. CDR3 residues: CASSQRSGTSTDTQYF. The CDR3 DNA follows: TGTGCCAGCAGCCAAAGGAGCGGGACTAGCACAGATACGCAGTATTTT.

In nucleotides, the CDR3 is TGTGCCAGCAGTTTCGGTTCGTCAGGAAACTATGGCTACACCTTC. Protein product: CASSFGSSGNYGYTF. The chain recombines TRBV12-3 or TRBV12-4 with TRBJ1-2; no reliable D call. V was cut by 3 bases and J by 2 bases, with 13 bases left in between. The CDR3 consists of 15 residues.